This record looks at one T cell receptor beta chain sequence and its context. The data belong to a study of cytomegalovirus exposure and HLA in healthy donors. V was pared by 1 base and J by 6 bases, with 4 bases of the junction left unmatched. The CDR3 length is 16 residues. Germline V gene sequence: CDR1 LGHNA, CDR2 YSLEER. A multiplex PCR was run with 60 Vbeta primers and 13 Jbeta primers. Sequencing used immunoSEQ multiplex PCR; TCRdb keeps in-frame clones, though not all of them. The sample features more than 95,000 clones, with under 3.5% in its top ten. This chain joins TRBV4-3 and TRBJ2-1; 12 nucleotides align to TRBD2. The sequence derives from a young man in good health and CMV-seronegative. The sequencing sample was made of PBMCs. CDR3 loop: CASSQGRTSGINEQFF. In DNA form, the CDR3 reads TGCGCCAGCAGCCAAGGGAGGACTAGCGGGATCAATGAGCAGTTCTTC.